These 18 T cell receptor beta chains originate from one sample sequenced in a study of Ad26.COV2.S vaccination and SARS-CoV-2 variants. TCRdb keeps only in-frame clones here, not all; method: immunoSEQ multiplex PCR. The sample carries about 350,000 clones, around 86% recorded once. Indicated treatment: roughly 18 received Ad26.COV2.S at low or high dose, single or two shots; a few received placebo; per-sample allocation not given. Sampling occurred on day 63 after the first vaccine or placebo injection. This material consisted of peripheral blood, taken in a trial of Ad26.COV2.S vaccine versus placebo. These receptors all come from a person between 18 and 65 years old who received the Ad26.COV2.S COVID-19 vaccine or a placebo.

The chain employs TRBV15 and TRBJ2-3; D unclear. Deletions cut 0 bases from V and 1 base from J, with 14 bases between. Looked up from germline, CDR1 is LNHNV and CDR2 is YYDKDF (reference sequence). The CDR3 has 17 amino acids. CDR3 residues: CATSRDRAGPGTDTQYF. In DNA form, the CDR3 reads TGTGCCACCAGCAGAGATCGAGCAGGACCAGGCACAGATACGCAGTATTTT.

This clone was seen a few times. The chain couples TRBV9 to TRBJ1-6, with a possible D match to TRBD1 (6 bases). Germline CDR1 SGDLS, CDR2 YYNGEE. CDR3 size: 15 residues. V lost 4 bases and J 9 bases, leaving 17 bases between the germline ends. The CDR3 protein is CASSLRDKGFSPLHF. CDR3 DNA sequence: TGTGCCAGCAGCCTCCGGGACAAGGGATTTTCACCCCTCCACTTT.

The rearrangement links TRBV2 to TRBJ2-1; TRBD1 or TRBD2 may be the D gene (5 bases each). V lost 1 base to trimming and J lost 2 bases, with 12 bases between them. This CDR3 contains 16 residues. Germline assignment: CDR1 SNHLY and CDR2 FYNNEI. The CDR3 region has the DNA TGTGCCAGCAGTGAAGTGGGTATGGGGGCCTACAATGAGCAGTTCTTC. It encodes CASSEVGMGAYNEQFF.

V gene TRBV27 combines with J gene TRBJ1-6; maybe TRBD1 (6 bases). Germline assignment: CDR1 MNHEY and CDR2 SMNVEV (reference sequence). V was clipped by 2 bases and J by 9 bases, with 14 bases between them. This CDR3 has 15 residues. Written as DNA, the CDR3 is TGTGCCAGCAGTTTACTTCGGGGGGCGGGTTCACCCCTCCACTTT. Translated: CASSLLRGAGSPLHF.

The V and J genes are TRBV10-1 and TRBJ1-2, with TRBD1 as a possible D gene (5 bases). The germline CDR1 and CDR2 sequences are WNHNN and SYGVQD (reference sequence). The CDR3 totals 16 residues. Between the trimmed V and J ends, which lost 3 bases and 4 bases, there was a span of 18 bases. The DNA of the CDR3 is TGCGCCAGCAGTGAACCCCAAGTGGGGCTGGGCTATGGCTACACCTTC. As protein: CASSEPQVGLGYGYTF.

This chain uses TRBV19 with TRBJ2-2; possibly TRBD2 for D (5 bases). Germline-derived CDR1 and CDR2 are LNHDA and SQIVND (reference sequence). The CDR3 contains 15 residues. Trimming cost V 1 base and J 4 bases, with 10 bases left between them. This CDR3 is CASSIGGLLTGELFF. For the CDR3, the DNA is TGTGCCAGTAGTATAGGTGGACTTCTCACCGGGGAGCTGTTTTTT.

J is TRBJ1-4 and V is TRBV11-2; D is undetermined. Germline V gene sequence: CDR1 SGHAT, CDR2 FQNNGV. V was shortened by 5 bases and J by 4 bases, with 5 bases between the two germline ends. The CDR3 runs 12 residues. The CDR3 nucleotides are TGTGCCAGCAGCCTACATAATGAAAAACTGTTTTTT. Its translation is CASSLHNEKLFF.

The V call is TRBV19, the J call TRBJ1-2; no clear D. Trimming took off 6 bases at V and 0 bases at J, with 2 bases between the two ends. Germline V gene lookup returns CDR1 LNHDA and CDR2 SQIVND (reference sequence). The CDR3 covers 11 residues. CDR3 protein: CASSTNYGYTF. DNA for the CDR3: TGTGCCAGTAGCACTAACTATGGCTACACCTTC.

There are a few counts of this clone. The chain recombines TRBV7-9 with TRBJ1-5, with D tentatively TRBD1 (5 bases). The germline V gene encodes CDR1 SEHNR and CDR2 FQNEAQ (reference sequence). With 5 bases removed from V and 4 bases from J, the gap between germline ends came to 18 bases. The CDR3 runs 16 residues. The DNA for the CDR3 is TGTGCCAGCAGCCAAGGGGCGCGGAATGATAATCAGCCCCAGCATTTT. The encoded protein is CASSQGARNDNQPQHF. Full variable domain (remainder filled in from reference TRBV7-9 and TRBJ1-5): DTGVSQNPRHKITKRGQNVTFRCDPISEHNRLYWYRQTLGQGPEFLTYFQNEAQLEKSRLLSDRFSAERPKGSFSTLEIQRTEQGDSAMYLCASSQGARNDNQPQHFGDGTRLSIL.

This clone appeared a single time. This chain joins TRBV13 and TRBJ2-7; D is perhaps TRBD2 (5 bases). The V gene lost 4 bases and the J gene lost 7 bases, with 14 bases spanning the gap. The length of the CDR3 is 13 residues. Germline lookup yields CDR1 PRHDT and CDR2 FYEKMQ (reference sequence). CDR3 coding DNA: TGTGCCAGCAGCTCGGGGTTGGGTTATGAGCAGTACTTC. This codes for CASSSGLGYEQYF.

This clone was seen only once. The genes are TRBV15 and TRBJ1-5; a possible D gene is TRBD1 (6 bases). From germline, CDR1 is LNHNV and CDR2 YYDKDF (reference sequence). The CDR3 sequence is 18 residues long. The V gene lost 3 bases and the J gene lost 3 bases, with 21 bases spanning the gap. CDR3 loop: CATSSGVEDSEYNQPQHF. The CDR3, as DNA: TGTGCCACCAGCAGCGGGGTTGAGGACAGCGAATACAATCAGCCCCAGCATTTT.

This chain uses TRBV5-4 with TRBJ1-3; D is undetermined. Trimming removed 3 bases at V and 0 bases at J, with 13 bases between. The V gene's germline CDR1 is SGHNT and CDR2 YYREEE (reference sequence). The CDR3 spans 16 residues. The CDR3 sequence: CASSWNRTSSGNTIYF. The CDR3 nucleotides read TGTGCCAGCAGCTGGAACAGAACTAGCTCTGGAAACACCATATATTTT.

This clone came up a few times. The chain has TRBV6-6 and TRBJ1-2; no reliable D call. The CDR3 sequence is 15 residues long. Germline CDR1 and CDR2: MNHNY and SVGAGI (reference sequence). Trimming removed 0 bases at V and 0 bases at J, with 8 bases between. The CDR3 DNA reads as TGTGCCAGCAGTTACTCCGACGGATCTAACTATGGCTACACCTTC. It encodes CASSYSDGSNYGYTF.

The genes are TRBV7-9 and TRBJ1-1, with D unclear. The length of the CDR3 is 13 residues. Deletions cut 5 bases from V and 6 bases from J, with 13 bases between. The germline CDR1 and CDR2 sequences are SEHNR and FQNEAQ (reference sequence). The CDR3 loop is CASSPRNGAEAFF. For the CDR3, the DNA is TGTGCCAGCAGCCCTAGGAATGGGGCTGAAGCTTTCTTT.

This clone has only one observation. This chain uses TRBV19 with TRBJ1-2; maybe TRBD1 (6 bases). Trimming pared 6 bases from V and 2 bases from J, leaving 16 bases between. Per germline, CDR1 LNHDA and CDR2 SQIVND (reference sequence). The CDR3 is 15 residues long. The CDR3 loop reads CASSPRDNANYGYTF. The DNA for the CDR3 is TGTGCCAGTAGCCCCCGGGACAATGCAAACTATGGCTACACCTTC.

The DNA for the CDR3 is TGCGCCAGCAGACATTCCGGGACTAGCGGCCAAGAGACCCAGTACTTC. Translation gives CASRHSGTSGQETQYF. The rearrangement links TRBV10-2 to TRBJ2-5; TRBD2 matches at 11 bases. Germline CDR1 WSHSY, CDR2 SAAADI. The CDR3 is 16 amino acids. V lost 6 bases, J lost 1 base, and 7 bases stayed unmatched.

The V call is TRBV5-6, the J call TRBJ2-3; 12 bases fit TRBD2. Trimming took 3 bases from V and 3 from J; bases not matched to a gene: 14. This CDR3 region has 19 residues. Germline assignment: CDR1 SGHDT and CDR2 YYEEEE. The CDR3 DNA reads TGTGCCAGCAGCTCGACCAAGGCTAGCGGGGGGGCCCGGACAGATACGCAGTATTTT. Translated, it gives CASSSTKASGGARTDTQYF.

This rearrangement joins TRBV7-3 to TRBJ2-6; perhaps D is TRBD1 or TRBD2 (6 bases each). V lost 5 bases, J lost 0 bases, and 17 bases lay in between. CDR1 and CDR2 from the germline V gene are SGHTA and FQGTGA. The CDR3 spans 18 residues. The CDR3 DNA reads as TGTGCCAGCAGCCCTTGGGGGGCCGGGGTCTCTGGGGCCAACGTCCTGACTTTC. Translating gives CASSPWGAGVSGANVLTF.